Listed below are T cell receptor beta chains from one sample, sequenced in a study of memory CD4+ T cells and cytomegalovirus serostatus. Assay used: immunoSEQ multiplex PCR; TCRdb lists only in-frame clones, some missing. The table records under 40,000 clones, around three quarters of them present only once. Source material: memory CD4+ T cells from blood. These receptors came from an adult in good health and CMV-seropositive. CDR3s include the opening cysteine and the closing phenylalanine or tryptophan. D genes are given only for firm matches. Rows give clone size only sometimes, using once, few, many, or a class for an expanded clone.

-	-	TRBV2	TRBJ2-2	TGTGCCAGCAGTTTTGCCGGGGAGCTGTTTTTT	CASSFAGELFF
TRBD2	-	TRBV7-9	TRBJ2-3	TGTGCCAGCAGCTTAGGACGACTAGCGGGGGGACGGAGAGATACGCAGTATTTT	CASSLGRLAGGRRDTQYF
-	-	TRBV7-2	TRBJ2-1	TGTGCCAGCAGCTTAGGTCCGAACAATGAGCAGTTCTTC	CASSLGPNNEQFF
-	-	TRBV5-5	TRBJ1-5	TGTGCCAGCAGCTTAGTGGGGCAGTCTAGCAATCAGCCCCAGCATTTT	CASSLVGQSSNQPQHF
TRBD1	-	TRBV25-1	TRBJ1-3	TGTGCCAGCAGTGGACAGGGGGCTGGAAACACCATATATTTT	CASSGQGAGNTIYF
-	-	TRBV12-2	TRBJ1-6	TGTGCAAGTCGCTTAGGTTCGAGGGGACCCGTTTATAATTCACCCCTCCACTTT	CASRLGSRGPVYNSPLHF
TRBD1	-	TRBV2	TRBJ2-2	TGTGCCAGCAGTGGGACAGGGCCCGACACCGGGGAGCTGTTTTTT	CASSGTGPDTGELFF
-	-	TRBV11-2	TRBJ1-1	TGTGCCAGCAGCTTATTCAGGGATTTGAGCACTGAAGCTTTCTTT	CASSLFRDLSTEAFF
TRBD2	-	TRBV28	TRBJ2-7	TGTGCCAGCAGACTTACGACTAGCAATGAGCAGTACTTC	CASRLTTSNEQYF
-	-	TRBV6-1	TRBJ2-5	TGTGCCAGCAGTGAAGGCGGGACGCACATAAACTTC	CASSEGGTHINF
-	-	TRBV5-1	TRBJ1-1	TGCGCCAGCAGCCCGATAGATGGGACTGAAGCTTTCTTT	CASSPIDGTEAFF
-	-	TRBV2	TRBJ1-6	TGTGCCAGCAGTGGGTTTCGGACACCCCTCCACTTT	CASSGFRTPLHF
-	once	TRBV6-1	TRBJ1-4	TGTGCCAGCAATCTTTCCGGTACTAATGAAAAACTGTTTTTT	CASNLSGTNEKLFF
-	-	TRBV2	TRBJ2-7	TGTGCCAGCGCCGGGACAAACTCTCACGAGCAGTACTTC	CASAGTNSHEQYF
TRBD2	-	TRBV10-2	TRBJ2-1	TGCGCCAGCATAACCGCGGGGGGCGGATACAATGAGCAGTTCTTC	CASITAGGGYNEQFF
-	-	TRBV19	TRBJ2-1	TGTGCCAGTAGTTCCCGACCCGAAGGTGAGCAGTTCTTC	CASSSRPEGEQFF
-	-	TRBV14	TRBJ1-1	TGTGCCAGCAGCTATATGCCCTCCGACACTGAAGCTTTCTTT	CASSYMPSDTEAFF
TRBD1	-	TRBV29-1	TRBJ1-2	TGCAGCGTTGGGGGACAGGTAGATGGCTACACCTTC	CSVGGQVDGYTF
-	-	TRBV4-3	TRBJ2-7	TGCGCCAGCAGCCAAGACTGGGGAAACTACGAGCAGTACTTC	CASSQDWGNYEQYF
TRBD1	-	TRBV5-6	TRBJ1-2	TGTGCCAGCAGCATAATGACAGGGTCTATTGGCTACACCTTC	CASSIMTGSIGYTF
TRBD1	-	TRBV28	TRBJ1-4	TGTGCCAGCAGGACCGGACAGGGAAAACTGTTTTTT	CASRTGQGKLFF
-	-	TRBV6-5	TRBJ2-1	TGTGCCAGCAGTTACTCCGGACAGATGCAGTTCTTC	CASSYSGQMQFF
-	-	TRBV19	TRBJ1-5	TGTGCCAGTAGTACCCCCACAGGGAAAGGGAATCAGCCCCAGCATTTT	CASSTPTGKGNQPQHF
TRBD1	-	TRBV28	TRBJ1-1	TGTGCCAGCAGTTTGACAGGGGGGGTGAACACTGAAGCTTTCTTT	CASSLTGGVNTEAFF
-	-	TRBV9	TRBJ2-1	TGTGCCAGCAGCGTAGAAGGGGGGCCGGCCAATGAGCAGTTCTTC	CASSVEGGPANEQFF
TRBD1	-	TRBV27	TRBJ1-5	TGTGCCAGCAGCCCAACAGGGGGTTATAGCAATCAGCCCCAGCATTTT	CASSPTGGYSNQPQHF
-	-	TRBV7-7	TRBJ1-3	TGTGCCAGCAGCTCCGATCGAGGAAGCACCATATATTTT	CASSSDRGSTIYF
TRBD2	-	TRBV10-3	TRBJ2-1	TGTGCCATCAGTGAGTCGACGGGACTAGTATCCTACAATGAGCAGTTCTTC	CAISESTGLVSYNEQFF
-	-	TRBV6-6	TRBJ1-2	TGTGCCAGTGGGGAAGGAGGGGGAGGCTACACCTTC	CASGEGGGGYTF
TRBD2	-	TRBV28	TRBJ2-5	TGTGCCAGCAGTCTATGGACTAGCGGGACCCAAGAGACCCAGTACTTC	CASSLWTSGTQETQYF
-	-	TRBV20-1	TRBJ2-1	TGCAGTGCTAGCCTTCCACCACAGTTCTTC	CSASLPPQFF
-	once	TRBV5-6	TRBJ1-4	TGTGCCAGCAGTAGGGGGGCGGAAGAAAAACTGTTTTTT	CASSRGAEEKLFF
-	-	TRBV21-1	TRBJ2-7	TGTGCCAGCAGCAAAGAGGGAGAGGACTACGAGCAGTACTTC	CASSKEGEDYEQYF
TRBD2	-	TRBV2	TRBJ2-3	TGTGCCAGCAGGGAACTAGCGGTCACAGATACGCAGTATTTT	CASRELAVTDTQYF
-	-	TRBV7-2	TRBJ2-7	TGTGCCAGCAGCTCAAGGCAGGGTCGTTACGAGCAGTACTTC	CASSSRQGRYEQYF
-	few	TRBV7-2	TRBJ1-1	TGTGCCAGCAGCTTAGATGGGCGGGAAGGGAACACTGAAGCTTTCTTT	CASSLDGREGNTEAFF
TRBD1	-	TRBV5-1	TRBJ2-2	TGCGCCAGCAGCAGAACCGGGACAGGGAACACCGGGGAGCTGTTTTTT	CASSRTGTGNTGELFF
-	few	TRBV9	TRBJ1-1	TGTGCCAGCAGCGTAGTACCAGAAACTGAAGCTTTCTTT	CASSVVPETEAFF
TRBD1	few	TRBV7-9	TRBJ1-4	TGTGCCAGCAGCTTAGAAAACAGGGGTGAAAAACTGTTTTTT	CASSLENRGEKLFF
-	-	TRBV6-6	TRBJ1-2	TGTGCCAGCAGTTACCAAGGCAGGGATAATGGCTACACCTTC	CASSYQGRDNGYTF